What follows are 21 T cell receptor beta chains derived from one specimen sequenced in a study of blood T cells in healthy people across ages. Combining a sample-barcoded 5' primer with a J-beta primer mix, a second PCR ran for about 7 to 11 cycles. TCRdb reanalysed the 5' RACE reads using MiXCR and keeps one entry per CDR3 protein. The sample lists some 1,800,000 distinct CDR3 sequences, roughly 43% occurring once. Specimen: blood. These TCRs come from a human donor in good health.

In its sample, this clonotype was seen a few times. This sequence joins TRBV29-1 and TRBJ2-5; 9 nucleotides match TRBD1. The CDR3 totals 13 residues. From germline, CDR1 is SQVTM and CDR2 ANQGSEA. With V trimmed by 7 bases and J by 3 bases, 6 bases remained unmatched. This CDR3 is CSDDGTGKETQYF. CDR3 sequence (DNA): TGCAGCGACGATGGGACAGGGAAAGAGACCCAGTACTTC. The whole variable domain, remainder taken from reference TRBV29-1 and TRBJ2-5, is SAVISQKPSRDICQRGTSLTIQCQVDSQVTMMFWYRQQPGQSLTLIATANQGSEATYESGFVIDKFPISRPNLTFSTLTVSNMSPEDSSIYLCSDDGTGKETQYFGPGTRLLVL.

In DNA form, the CDR3 reads TGTGCCAGCAGCCAACATGGTTCGGGGCAGCCCCAGCATTTT. The encoded protein is CASSQHGSGQPQHF. The V and J genes are TRBV6-5 and TRBJ1-5; unclear D gene. V was clipped by 6 bases and J by 7 bases, with 16 bases between them. The germline gives CDR1 MNHEY, CDR2 SVGAGI. The CDR3 is 14 residues long.

The rearrangement uses TRBV6-5 and TRBJ2-7, with D perhaps matching TRBD2 (6 bases). V was pared by 5 bases and J by 3 bases, with 17 bases between. This CDR3 has 15 amino acids. Looked up from germline, CDR1 is MNHEY and CDR2 is SVGAGI. This CDR3 is CASSPPGSLGYEQYF. The CDR3 nucleotides are TGTGCCAGCAGTCCCCCCGGGAGCCTTGGCTACGAGCAGTACTTC.

The genes are TRBV11-2 and TRBJ2-1, with a tentative D call TRBD2 (6 bases). The V end was cut by 5 bases, the J end by 1 base, with 15 bases between. CDR1 SGHAT and CDR2 FQNNGV come from the germline V gene. The CDR3 length is 16 residues. The CDR3 loop is CASSPGDFESYNEQFF. Written as DNA, the CDR3 is TGTGCCAGCAGCCCCGGGGACTTCGAATCCTACAATGAGCAGTTCTTC. Based on the CDR3 plus reference TRBV11-2 and TRBJ2-1, the full variable domain is EAGVAQSPRYKIIEKRQSVAFWCNPISGHATLYWYQQILGQGPKLLIQFQNNGVVDDSQLPKDRFSAERLKGVDSTLKIQPAKLEDSAVYLCASSPGDFESYNEQFFGPGTRLTVL.

V is TRBV7-2 and J is TRBJ2-3, with 14 bases identical to TRBD2. The CDR3 spans 18 residues. V lost 5 bases to trimming and J lost 2 bases; unmatched junction nucleotides: 9. CDR1 and CDR2 (germline): SGHTA, FQGNSA. CDR3 DNA: TGTGCCAGCAGCGGGGTGGGGACTAGCGGGAGATTCACAGATACGCAGTATTTT. It yields the protein CASSGVGTSGRFTDTQYF.

At least ten counts were recorded for this clonotype. The rearrangement uses TRBV29-1 and TRBJ1-2; 7 nucleotides line up with TRBD1. Germline CDR1 SQVTM, CDR2 ANQGSEA. The V and J ends lost 5 bases and 8 bases, in that order; junction bases with no gene match: 8. The CDR3 length is 12 residues. The CDR3 bases are TGCAGCGTTACCCAGACAGGGAAAGGCTACACCTTC. The encoded protein is CSVTQTGKGYTF.

This rearrangement joins TRBV7-2 to TRBJ1-5; D is uncertain. The CDR3 is made up of 14 amino acids. The V gene lost 0 bases and the J gene lost 4 bases, with 7 bases spanning the gap. Germline V gene sequence: CDR1 SGHTA, CDR2 FQGNSA. CDR3 DNA sequence: TGTGCCAGCAGCTTAGCGTTGAAAAATCAGCCCCAGCATTTT. This encodes CASSLALKNQPQHF.

This rearrangement joins TRBV7-9 to TRBJ2-5; possibly TRBD1 or TRBD2 for D (5 bases each). The CDR3 contains 14 residues. V lost 3 bases and J lost 5, with 13 bases in between. The germline gives CDR1 SEHNR, CDR2 FQNEAQ (reference sequence). CDR3 nucleotide sequence: TGTGCCAGCAGCTTCTTAAGTGAGGGGGAGACCCAGTACTTC. It codes for CASSFLSEGETQYF.

This clonotype has only a few counts. The chain employs TRBV7-2 and TRBJ2-7, with unresolved D. The V gene lost 1 base and the J gene lost 2 bases, with 9 bases spanning the gap. The CDR3 consists of 14 residues. The germline V gene has CDR1 SGHTA and CDR2 FQGNSA. DNA of the CDR3: TGTGCCAGCAGCTTAGAGATAAGCGCCTACGAGCAGTACTTC. It codes for CASSLEISAYEQYF.

This chain links TRBV7-2 with TRBJ1-1, with unresolved D. Germline V CDR1 and CDR2: SGHTA, FQGNSA. CDR3 length: 14 residues. Deletions cut 2 bases from V and 5 bases from J, with 12 bases between. CDR3 nucleotides: TGTGCCAGCAGCTTAACGATCTTAGGGACTGAAGCTTTCTTT. Amino acid sequence: CASSLTILGTEAFF. The full variable domain, completed using reference TRBV7-2 and TRBJ1-1, is GAGVSQSPSNKVTEKGKDVELRCDPISGHTALYWYRQSLGQGLEFLIYFQGNSAPDKSGLPSDRFSAERTGGSVSTLTIQRTQQEDSAVYLCASSLTILGTEAFFGQGTRLTVV.

The V and J genes are TRBV15 and TRBJ1-4; D is possibly TRBD1 (5 bases). CDR1 LNHNV and CDR2 YYDKDF come from the germline V gene (reference sequence). V was cut by 0 bases and J by 8 bases, with 25 bases left in between. This CDR3 is built from 19 residues. The CDR3 nucleotides read TGTGCCACCAGCAGAGATGAGGGACGGGGCTTTCGTAGTAGGGAAAAACTGTTTTTT. Translating it yields CATSRDEGRGFRSREKLFF. Full variable domain (remainder filled in from reference TRBV15 and TRBJ1-4): DAMVIQNPRYQVTQFGKPVTLSCSQTLNHNVMYWYQQKSSQAPKLLFHYYDKDFNNEADTPDNFQSRRPNTSFCFLDIRSPGLGDTAMYLCATSRDEGRGFRSREKLFFGSGTQLSVL.

The chain is built from TRBV29-1 and TRBJ1-1; D call uncertain. V dropped 0 bases and J dropped 1 base, with 18 bases sitting between them. The V gene's germline CDR1 is SQVTM and CDR2 ANQGSEA. The CDR3 is made up of 17 amino acids. The CDR3 DNA follows: TGCAGCGTTGAAGATGGGCAGATGGAACATCCGAACACTGAAGCTTTCTTT. Its protein product is CSVEDGQMEHPNTEAFF.

This rearrangement joins TRBV4-2 to TRBJ2-7, with D hard to call. Germline CDR1 and CDR2: LGHNA and YNFKEQ. Between the trimmed V and J ends, which lost 0 bases and 2 bases, there was a span of 8 bases. The CDR3 has 14 residues. As DNA, the CDR3 is TGTGCCAGCAGCCAAGAGAGTCGCCCCTACGAGCAGTACTTC. This gives the protein CASSQESRPYEQYF.

The chain has TRBV28 and TRBJ2-3; D is uncertain. The CDR3 is 15 residues long. Germline V gives CDR1 MDHEN, CDR2 SYDVKM. V was pared by 3 bases and J by 1 base, with 11 bases between. CDR3 sequence: CASSFDRFGTDTQYF. DNA of the CDR3: TGTGCCAGCAGTTTTGACCGGTTTGGCACAGATACGCAGTATTTT.

The chain is built from TRBV20-1 and TRBJ1-3; D is ambiguous. This CDR3 is 12 amino acids long. V lost 6 bases, J lost 5 bases, and 11 bases lay in between. The germline V gene encodes CDR1 DFQATT and CDR2 SNEGSKA (reference sequence). The CDR3 loop is CSAQWRRNTIYF. In nucleotides, the CDR3 is TGCAGTGCCCAATGGCGGAGAAACACCATATATTTT.

This clonotype was counted a few times. The V gene is TRBV12-3 or TRBV12-4, the J gene TRBJ1-1; D gene ambiguous. V gave up 3 bases and J gave up 1 base, with 9 bases separating them. The length of the CDR3 is 14 residues. For the CDR3, the DNA is TGTGCCAGCAGTTTCCTGGGGTCGAACACTGAAGCTTTCTTT. It codes for CASSFLGSNTEAFF.

The chain employs TRBV7-8 and TRBJ1-2; 9 positions match TRBD1. CDR3 length equals 17 residues. Trimming at V came to 2 bases and at J to 0 bases, leaving 7 bases not matched to a gene. From germline, CDR1 is SGHVS and CDR2 FQNEAQ. The chain's CDR3 is CASSLWDRALANYGYTF. The DNA of the CDR3 is TGTGCCAGCAGCTTATGGGACAGGGCCTTAGCTAACTATGGCTACACCTTC.

The rearrangement uses TRBV7-2 and TRBJ2-5; D is undetermined. Germline V gene lookup returns CDR1 SGHTA and CDR2 FQGNSA. The V end was cut by 5 bases, the J end by 5 bases, with 9 bases between. The CDR3 spans 12 residues. CDR3 region: CASSPQAETQYF. The CDR3 DNA is TGTGCCAGCAGCCCCCAAGCCGAGACCCAGTACTTC.

The V and J genes are TRBV20-1 and TRBJ1-2; D uncertain. Germline-derived CDR1 and CDR2 are DFQATT and SNEGSKA (reference sequence). V lost 4 bases, J lost 6 bases, and 12 bases lay in between. This CDR3 comprises 12 residues. CDR3 region: CSAITRPHGYTF. CDR3 bases: TGCAGTGCTATAACCAGGCCCCATGGCTACACCTTC.

J is TRBJ2-1 and V is TRBV6-5; a possible D gene is TRBD2 (6 bases). Per the germline V gene, CDR1 is MNHEY and CDR2 is SVGAGI. This CDR3 is 15 amino acids long. Trimming shortened V by 2 bases and J by 4 bases, and 12 bases separated the two germline ends. CDR3 nucleotide sequence: TGTGCCAGCAGTTACGCGGGGAAGACGTACAATGAGCAGTTCTTC. Protein sequence: CASSYAGKTYNEQFF.

The CDR3 loop reads CASSLNRVGSPLHF. As DNA, the CDR3 is TGTGCCAGCAGCTTAAACAGGGTGGGATCACCCCTCCACTTT. The chain combines TRBV7-6 with TRBJ1-6, with D possibly matching TRBD1 (6 bases). The germline V gene has CDR1 SGHVS and CDR2 FNYEAQ. The ends were cut back, 2 bases at V and 10 bases at J, with 12 bases in the middle. The CDR3 is 14 amino acids.